The 10 T cell receptor beta chains given below trace back to one sample, sequenced in a study of shared clonotypes between healthy human individuals. Using immunoSEQ multiplex PCR, the repertoire was profiled, and TCRdb retains in-frame clones only, with some absent. The sample lists about 1.1 million clones; around three quarters were seen once. Source material: memory CD4+ T cells from PBMCs. The sample's subset: CD45RA-negative fraction. The receptors derive from a young man in good health. Some clones in this sample may be carry-over from other donors' samples.

This rearrangement joins TRBV5-1 to TRBJ2-5; weak D call: TRBD2 (6 bases). The CDR3 runs to 15 residues. The V gene's germline CDR1 is SGHRS and CDR2 YFSETQ. Trimming left V 0 bases short and J 5 bases short, with 14 bases between. In DNA, the CDR3 is TGCGCCAGCAGCTTGGCCGGGAGCTCGGAGGAGACCCAGTACTTC. Translated: CASSLAGSSEETQYF.

The chain combines TRBV28 with TRBJ2-7, with 7 positions matching TRBD2. Germline V gene data show CDR1 as MDHEN and CDR2 as SYDVKM. This CDR3 contains 14 residues. V shed 5 bases and J 5 bases; nucleotides not matched to a gene: 9. The CDR3 loop reads CASSPPGLVDEQYF. The CDR3 DNA is TGTGCCAGCAGTCCCCCTGGACTAGTTGACGAGCAGTACTTC. Full variable domain (outside the CDR3, taken from reference TRBV28 and TRBJ2-7): DVKVTQSSRYLVKRTGEKVFLECVQDMDHENMFWYRQDPGLGLRLIYFSYDVKMKEKGDIPEGYSVSREKKERFSLILESASTNQTSMYLCASSPPGLVDEQYFGPGTRLTVT.

The chain employs TRBV30 and TRBJ2-5; D is possibly TRBD1 (5 bases). V was cut by 2 bases and J by 13 bases, with 17 bases left in between. The CDR3 spans 12 residues. Germline CDR1 and CDR2: GTSNPN and SVGIG (reference sequence). Here the CDR3 reads CAWSKGAAQWYF. The CDR3 DNA sequence: TGTGCCTGGAGTAAAGGGGCAGCACAGTGGTACTTC.

This clone has just a few counts. The rearrangement joins TRBV5-4 to TRBJ2-1, with TRBD1 identical over 9 bases. This CDR3 is built from 14 residues. The germline V gene has CDR1 SGHNT and CDR2 YYREEE (reference sequence). V was pared by 3 bases and J by 2 bases, with 0 bases of the junction left unmatched. The CDR3 DNA is TGTGCCAGCAGCTGGACAGGGGCCTACAATGAGCAGTTCTTC. Its protein product is CASSWTGAYNEQFF.

This clone was counted many times. This sample also contains other DNA sequences that code for the same CDR3. CDR3 nucleotide sequence: TGTGCCAGCAGCTCAGATAGGGACGGAGAAGCTTTCTTT. This codes for CASSSDRDGEAFF. This chain connects TRBV7-7 to TRBJ1-1; tentatively, D is TRBD1 (5 bases). Germline loops: CDR1 SSHAT, CDR2 FNYEAQ (reference sequence). V was trimmed by 4 bases and J by 8 bases, leaving 14 bases between them. This CDR3 is 13 amino acids long.

The chain uses TRBV27 and TRBJ1-1; 9 bases align to TRBD1. Trimming cost V 5 bases and J 5 bases; bases outside gene matches: 9. The CDR3 has 15 residues. Looked up from germline, CDR1 is MNHEY and CDR2 is SMNVEV (reference sequence). The CDR3, as DNA: TGTGCCAGCAGTCAACTGACAGGGGGAGCGACTGAAGCTTTCTTT. Its translation: CASSQLTGGATEAFF.

The chain links TRBV9 to TRBJ2-1; TRBD2 agrees at 13 bases. The CDR3 has 18 amino acids. V was pared by 3 bases and J by 5 bases, with 11 bases of the junction left unmatched. CDR1 is SGDLS and CDR2 is YYNGEE in the germline V gene. CDR3 sequence reads: CASSARRGGLAGDNEQFF. CDR3 DNA sequence: TGTGCCAGCAGCGCCCGAAGAGGAGGACTAGCGGGGGACAATGAGCAGTTCTTC.

This clone was counted between two and nine times. The chain employs TRBV9 and TRBJ2-2, with 7 bases aligning to TRBD2. J lost 6 bases, V lost 0 bases, and 11 bases had no gene match. This CDR3 has 17 residues. Germline V gene data show CDR1 as SGDLS and CDR2 as YYNGEE. CDR3 sequence reads: CASSVGASGGVPGELFF. For the CDR3, the DNA is TGTGCCAGCAGCGTAGGGGCTAGCGGTGGGGTTCCCGGGGAGCTGTTTTTT.

This CDR3 is CATQRAGDSYEQYF. As DNA, the CDR3 is TGTGCCACCCAGAGGGCGGGCGACTCCTACGAGCAGTACTTC. The J gene is TRBJ2-7, the V gene TRBV7-9, with D possibly TRBD2 on 5 matching bases. The CDR3 spans 14 residues. Germline assignment: CDR1 SEHNR and CDR2 FQNEAQ (reference sequence). Trimming stripped 10 bases from V and 0 bases from J, with 16 bases between.

The chain has TRBV7-9 and TRBJ2-1; TRBD2 agrees at 9 bases. The length of the CDR3 is 15 residues. Trimming cost V 4 bases and J 5 bases; bases outside gene matches: 6. Germline V gene data show CDR1 as SEHNR and CDR2 as FQNEAQ (reference sequence). This chain's CDR3 is CASSSLAGVDNEQFF. CDR3 DNA sequence: TGTGCCAGCAGCTCATTAGCGGGAGTTGACAATGAGCAGTTCTTC.